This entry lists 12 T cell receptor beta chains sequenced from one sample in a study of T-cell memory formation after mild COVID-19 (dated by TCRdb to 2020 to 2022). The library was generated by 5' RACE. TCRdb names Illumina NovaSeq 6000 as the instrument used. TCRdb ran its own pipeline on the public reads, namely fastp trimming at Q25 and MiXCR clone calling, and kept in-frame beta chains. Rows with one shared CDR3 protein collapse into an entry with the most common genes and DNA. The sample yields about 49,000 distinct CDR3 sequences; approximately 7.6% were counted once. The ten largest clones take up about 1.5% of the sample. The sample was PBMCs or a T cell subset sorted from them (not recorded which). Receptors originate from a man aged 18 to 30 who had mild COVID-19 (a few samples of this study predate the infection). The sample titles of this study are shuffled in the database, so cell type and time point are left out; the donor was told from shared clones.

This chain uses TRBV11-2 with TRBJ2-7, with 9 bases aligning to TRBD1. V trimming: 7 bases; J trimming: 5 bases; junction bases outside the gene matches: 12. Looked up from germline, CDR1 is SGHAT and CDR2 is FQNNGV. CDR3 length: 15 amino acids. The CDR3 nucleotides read TGTGCCAGCACTCAATCGGGACAGGGAGACCACGAGCAGTACTTC. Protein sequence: CASTQSGQGDHEQYF.

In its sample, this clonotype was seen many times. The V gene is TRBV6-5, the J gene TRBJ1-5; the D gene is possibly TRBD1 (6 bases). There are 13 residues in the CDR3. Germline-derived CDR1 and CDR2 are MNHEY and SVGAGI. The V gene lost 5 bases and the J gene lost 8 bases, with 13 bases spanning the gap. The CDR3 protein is CASSLGGYKPQHF. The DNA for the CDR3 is TGTGCCAGCAGTCTAGGGGGGTACAAGCCCCAGCATTTT.

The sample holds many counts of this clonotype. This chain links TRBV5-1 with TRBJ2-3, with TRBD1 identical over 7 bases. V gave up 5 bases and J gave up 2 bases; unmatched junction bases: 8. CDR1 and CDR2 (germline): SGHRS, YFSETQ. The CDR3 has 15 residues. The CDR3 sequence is CASSSSGTATDTQYF. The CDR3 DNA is TGCGCCAGCAGTTCCTCCGGGACAGCCACAGATACGCAGTATTTT.

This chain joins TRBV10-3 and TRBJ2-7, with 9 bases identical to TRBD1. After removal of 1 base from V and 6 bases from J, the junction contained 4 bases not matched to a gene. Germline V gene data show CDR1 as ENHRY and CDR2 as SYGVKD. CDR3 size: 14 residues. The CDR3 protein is CAISELGQGLEQYF. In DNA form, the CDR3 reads TGTGCCATCAGTGAGTTGGGACAGGGACTCGAGCAGTACTTC.

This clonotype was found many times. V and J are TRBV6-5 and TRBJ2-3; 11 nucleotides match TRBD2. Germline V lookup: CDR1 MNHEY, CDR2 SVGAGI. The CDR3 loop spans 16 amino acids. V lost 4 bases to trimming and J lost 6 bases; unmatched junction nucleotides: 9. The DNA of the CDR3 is TGTGCCAGCAGTTCCCATAGCGGGGGGGCCCGGGATACGCAGTATTTT. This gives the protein CASSSHSGGARDTQYF.

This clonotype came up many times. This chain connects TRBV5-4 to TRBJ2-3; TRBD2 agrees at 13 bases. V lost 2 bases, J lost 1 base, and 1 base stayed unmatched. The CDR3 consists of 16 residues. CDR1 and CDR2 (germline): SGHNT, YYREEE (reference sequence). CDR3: CASSLGLAGGTDTQYF. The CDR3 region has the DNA TGTGCCAGCAGCTTAGGACTAGCGGGGGGCACAGATACGCAGTATTTT.

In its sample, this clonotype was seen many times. The chain's CDR3 is CASSPGTGGSQETQYF. DNA of the CDR3: TGCGCCAGCAGCCCAGGGACAGGGGGTTCCCAAGAGACCCAGTACTTC. V and J are TRBV4-1 and TRBJ2-5; 11 nucleotides line up with TRBD1. Germline-derived CDR1 and CDR2 are MGHRA and YSYEKL. The trim removed 4 bases at V and 1 base at J, leaving 5 bases unmatched. This CDR3 has 16 amino acids.

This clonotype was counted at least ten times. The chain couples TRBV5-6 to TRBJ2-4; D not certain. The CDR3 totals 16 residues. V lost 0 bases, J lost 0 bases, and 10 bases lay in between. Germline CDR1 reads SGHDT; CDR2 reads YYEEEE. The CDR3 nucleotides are TGTGCCAGCAGCTTGGGGGTGGAGATAGCCAAAAACATTCAGTACTTC. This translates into CASSLGVEIAKNIQYF.

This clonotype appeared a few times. CDR3 loop: CASKWSSYNEQFF. In nucleotides, the CDR3 is TGCGCCAGCAAATGGAGCTCCTACAATGAGCAGTTCTTC. This chain uses TRBV5-1 with TRBJ2-1; D gene ambiguous. The CDR3 contains 13 residues. The germline V gene has CDR1 SGHRS and CDR2 YFSETQ. Trimming removed 6 bases from V and 0 bases from J, with 7 bases in between.

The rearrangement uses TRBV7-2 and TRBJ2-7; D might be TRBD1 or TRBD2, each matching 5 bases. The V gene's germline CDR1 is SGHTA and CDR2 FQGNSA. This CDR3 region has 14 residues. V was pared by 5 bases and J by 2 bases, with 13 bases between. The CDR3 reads CASSPRDGTYEQYV. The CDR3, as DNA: TGTGCCAGCAGCCCTCGGGACGGCACCTACGAGCAGTACGTC.

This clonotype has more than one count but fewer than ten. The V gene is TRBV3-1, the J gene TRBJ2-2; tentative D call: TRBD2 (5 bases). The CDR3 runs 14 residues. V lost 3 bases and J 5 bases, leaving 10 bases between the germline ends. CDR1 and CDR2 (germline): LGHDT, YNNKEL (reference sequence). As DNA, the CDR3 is TGTGCCAGCAGCCACAATGAGGGAACCGGGGAGCTGTTTTTT. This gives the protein CASSHNEGTGELFF.

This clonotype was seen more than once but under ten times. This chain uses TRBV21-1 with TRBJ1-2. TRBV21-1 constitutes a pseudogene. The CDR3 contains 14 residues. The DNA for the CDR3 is TGTGCCAGCAGCGGCTCGGGAGGATTCTATGGCTACACCTTC. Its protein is CASSGSGGFYGYTF.